This T cell receptor beta chain is from a study of memory CD8 T cells in hepatitis C reinfection (dated by TCRdb to 2016 to 2017). Background for the entire study: Among the donors, a few cleared two back-to-back HCV infections on their own, whereas two got rid of a primary infection but ended up chronically infected after reinfection. In the reinfection study, participants who had previously resolved an HCV infection were followed up every 3 months. Samples from before reinfection were taken anywhere from 55 to 20 weeks prior to reinfection being detected. HCV reinfection was defined as a positive HCV RNA test following two negative tests taken at least 60 days apart. Four or five reinfection cases with stored pre-reinfection samples were identified between the late 2000s and the early 2010s. The TCR beta repertoire of virus-specific CD8 T cells was tracked longitudinally in about five donors across an HCV reinfection episode.

The germline V gene provides CDR1 SQVTM and CDR2 ANQGSEA. Trimming at the junction amounts to 2 bases on V and 5 bases on J, and the germline ends lie 9 bases apart. From its cysteine to its phenylalanine, the CDR3 spans 12 amino acids. The entry retains the CDR3 DNA only, 36 bases that are in frame from base 1. What this sample's time point label stands for: pre-reinfection, 55 to 20 weeks before reinfection detection. Sorted cells were sequenced directly ex vivo, without in vitro expansion prior to TCR sequencing. The donors, who were people who inject drugs, were enrolled in the Montreal Acute Hepatitis C Cohort Study (HEPCO) in Canada. As controls, total naive CD8 T cells were sorted as viable CD3+ CD8+ CD45RO- cells from a couple of donors at all three reinfection time points. Before sorting, cryopreserved peripheral blood mononuclear cells were thawed and CD8 T cells were purified from those thawed cells. The MACS CD8+ T cell Isolation Kit was used to enrich CD8 T cells by negative selection. Cells were sorted on a BD FACSAria II sorter using FACSDiva software, and FlowJo was used for data analysis.

Preparation of the library involved the immunoSEQ multiplex PCR assay. Genomic DNA was extracted from the sorted cells, and Adaptive Biotechnologies' automated high-throughput method was used to sequence the TCR beta V, D and J regions. CDR3 regions were amplified with a two-step, bias-controlled multiplex PCR. Amplified TCR beta libraries were sequenced on an Illumina instrument. Per the authors' processing: Demultiplexed reads were processed to lower amplification and sequencing bias, and the IMGT database was used to assign CDR3 sequences to gene families. ImmunoSEQ software version 2.0 was used to analyze repertoire data. Clonotype lists were filtered to remove out-of-frame sequences as well as sequences containing stop codons in the CDR3. Clonotypes with a frequency below 0.01% were excluded because such low-frequency clonotypes corresponded to less than one cell. To get richness, observed richness was divided by input cell number, while evenness came from dividing Shannon entropy by log observed richness. Repertoire diversity and the similarity between time points were measured using Simpson diversity and Morisita-Horn overlap indices. Clonotypes were sorted into dominant (>1%), sub-dominant (0.5-0.99%), low abundance (0.1-0.49%) or lowest abundance (<0.1%) groups. A germline index was derived by subtracting total nucleotide additions from total CDR3 length and dividing the result by total CDR3 length. TCRdb retrieved this table from immuneACCESS and kept in-frame rearrangements only. Not all clones are present; in checked studies, unresolved V genes account for under half, and no reason is known for the remainder. V, J and clone size are taken as reported in that table, and D and trimming were inferred from the DNA itself. The sample profile shows 40,000 to 60,000 clones; roughly 91% of them were found once. Of the sample, 1% falls within the top ten clones.

Overall results and qualifications from the work: Because only four or five donors were included, definitive conclusions about public clonotypes linked to secondary clearance were beyond the reach of the study.

A word on this clone: It has no known antigen specificity. Base qualities are not recorded, but no much larger clone differs from it by a single base.

The sequence was obtained from a man younger than 35 with hepatitis C virus infection. The V gene is TRBV29-1 and the J gene is TRBJ2-5, and perhaps TRBD1 as D gene, on 6 matching bases. The sample was naive CD8+ T cells sorted from blood. The sample's cell subset or site, from its label and the paper: total naive CD8+CD45RO- T cells. Read as DNA, the sequence is TGCAGCGTTGAATGGGGGCTTGAGACCCAGTACTTC. This translates into CSVEWGLETQYF.